The 8 T cell receptor beta chains below come from one sample, sequenced in a study of post-analysis software for immune sequencing data. Findings of the study overall: When patients were compared with controls, a handful of TRBV segments were more frequent, TRBV5-6, TRBV5-1 and TRBV20-1 among them.

Unique molecular identifiers were carried by the TCR beta cDNA libraries. TCRdb re-called the PCR reads with MiXCR, one entry per CDR3 protein. The repertoire consists of roughly 570,000 distinct CDR3 sequences, with approximately 34% occurring once and the leading ten covering around 5.9%. Their antigens remain unidentified. The sample was blood. The receptors here all came from a girl younger than 18 with multiple sclerosis.

This chain joins TRBV11-1 and TRBJ2-1; D might be TRBD1 or TRBD2, each matching 7 bases. The V end was cut by 6 bases, the J end by 8 bases, with 14 bases between. The CDR3 runs 13 residues. Per germline, CDR1 SGHAT and CDR2 FQDESV (reference sequence). CDR3 amino acids: CASRGRGRDEQFF. DNA of the CDR3: TGTGCCAGCAGAGGGAGGGGGCGGGATGAGCAGTTCTTC.

The rearrangement uses TRBV7-2 and TRBJ1-5; D not resolved. This CDR3 has 13 residues. Germline V CDR1 and CDR2: SGHTA, FQGNSA. V lost 4 bases and J lost 2, with 6 bases in between. The CDR3 region is CASSSIGNQPQHF. The CDR3 bases are TGTGCCAGCAGCTCCATAGGCAATCAGCCCCAGCATTTT.

This clonotype was seen ten or more times. V usage is TRBV10-2 and J usage is TRBJ1-6, with D possibly being TRBD1 (6 bases). CDR1 is WSHSY and CDR2 is SAAADI in the germline V gene. With 10 bases removed from V and 9 bases from J, the gap between germline ends came to 16 bases. The CDR3 runs 13 residues. CDR3 residues: CATSGEGGSPLHF. CDR3 coding DNA: TGCGCCACCTCAGGGGAGGGAGGTTCACCCCTCCACTTT.

This clonotype occurred a few times. The chain recombines TRBV20-1 with TRBJ2-7; D not certain. Germline CDR1 and CDR2: DFQATT and SNEGSKA (reference sequence). CDR3 length: 15 residues. Trimming removed 3 bases at V and 3 bases at J, with 18 bases between. The CDR3 loop is CSASDIGRTNYEQYF. The CDR3 nucleotides are TGCAGTGCTAGTGATATTGGACGGACCAACTACGAGCAGTACTTC.

This clonotype was picked up a small number of times. The chain links TRBV20-1 to TRBJ2-3, with TRBD1 identical over 7 bases. The CDR3 is 14 amino acids. The trim removed 6 bases at V and 0 bases at J, leaving 6 bases unmatched. In germline, CDR1 is DFQATT, CDR2 SNEGSKA (reference sequence). This CDR3 is CSAQRGRSTDTQYF. CDR3 bases: TGCAGTGCGCAGAGGGGGCGCAGCACAGATACGCAGTATTTT.

The chain joins TRBV5-4 to TRBJ2-5, with D tentatively TRBD1 (6 bases). From germline, CDR1 is SGHNT and CDR2 YYREEE (reference sequence). Trimming pared 3 bases from V and 3 bases from J, leaving 15 bases between. This CDR3 contains 15 residues. In nucleotides, the CDR3 is TGTGCCAGCAGCTGGAGACCAACAGGGAAAGAGACCCAGTACTTC. This gives the protein CASSWRPTGKETQYF.

This clonotype is a singleton in its sample. This rearrangement joins TRBV6-2 or TRBV6-3 to TRBJ1-1; 8 positions match TRBD1. Germline loops: CDR1 MNHEY, CDR2 SVGEGT. The CDR3 has 15 amino acids. J lost 1 base, V lost 6 bases, and 7 bases had no gene match. The DNA of the CDR3 is TGTGCCAGCAGGAATCCAGGGGGCGGGAACACTGAAGCTTTCTTT. Protein product: CASRNPGGGNTEAFF.

In this sample, this clonotype turned up a few times. J is TRBJ1-2 and V is TRBV6-2 or TRBV6-3; no reliable D call. Trimming removed 6 bases from V and 4 bases from J, with 15 bases in between. This CDR3 has 14 amino acids. Germline lookup yields CDR1 MNHEY and CDR2 SVGEGT. The CDR3 is CASSRNREVYGYTF. CDR3 DNA: TGTGCCAGCAGCCGCAATAGGGAAGTCTATGGCTACACCTTC.